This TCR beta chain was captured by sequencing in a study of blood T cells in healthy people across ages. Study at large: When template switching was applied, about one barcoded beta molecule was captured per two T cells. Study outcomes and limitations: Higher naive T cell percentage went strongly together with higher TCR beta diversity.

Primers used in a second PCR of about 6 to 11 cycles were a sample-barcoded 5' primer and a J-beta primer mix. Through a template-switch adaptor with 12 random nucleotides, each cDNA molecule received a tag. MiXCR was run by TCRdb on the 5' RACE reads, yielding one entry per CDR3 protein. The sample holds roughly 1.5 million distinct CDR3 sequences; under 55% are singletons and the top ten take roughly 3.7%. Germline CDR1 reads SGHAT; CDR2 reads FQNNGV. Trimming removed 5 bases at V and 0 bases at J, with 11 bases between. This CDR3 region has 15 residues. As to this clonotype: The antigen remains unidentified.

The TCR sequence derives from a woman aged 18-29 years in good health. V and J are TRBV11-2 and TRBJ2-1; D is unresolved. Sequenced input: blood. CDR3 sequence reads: CASSRSRSSYNEQFF. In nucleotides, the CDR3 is TGTGCCAGCAGCAGAAGCCGGAGCTCCTACAATGAGCAGTTCTTC.